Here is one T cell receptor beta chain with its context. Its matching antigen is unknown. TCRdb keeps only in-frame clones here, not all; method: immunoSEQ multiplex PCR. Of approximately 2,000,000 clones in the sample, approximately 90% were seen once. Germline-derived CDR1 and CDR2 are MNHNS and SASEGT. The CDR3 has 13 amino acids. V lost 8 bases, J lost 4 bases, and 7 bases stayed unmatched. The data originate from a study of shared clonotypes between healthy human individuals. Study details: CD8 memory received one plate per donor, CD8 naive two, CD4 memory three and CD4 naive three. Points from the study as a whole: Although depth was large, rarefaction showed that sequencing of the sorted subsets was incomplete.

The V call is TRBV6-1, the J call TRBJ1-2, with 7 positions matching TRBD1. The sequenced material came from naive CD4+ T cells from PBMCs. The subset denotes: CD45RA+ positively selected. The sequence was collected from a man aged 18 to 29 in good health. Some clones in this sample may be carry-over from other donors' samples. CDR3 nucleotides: TGTGCCAGCGAACCCCGGGACAGCTATGGCTACACCTTC. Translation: CASEPRDSYGYTF.